Shown below are 26 T cell receptor beta chains from a single sample sequenced in a study of T cells in tuberculosis. The data were produced by immunoSEQ multiplex PCR, yet TCRdb's version contains in-frame clones alone and is incomplete. The sample holds approximately 35,000 clones; nearly 97% are singletons and the top ten take about 2.2%. The sample taken for sequencing was PBMCs. The receptors come from a donor aged 10-30 years with latent tuberculosis or without tuberculosis infection.

The chain is built from TRBV11-2 and TRBJ1-3; D perhaps matches TRBD1 (5 bases). This CDR3 has 17 amino acids. Germline V gene data show CDR1 as SGHAT and CDR2 as FQNNGV. V lost 1 base and J 2 bases, leaving 15 bases between the germline ends. The CDR3 bases are TGTGCCAGCAGCTTAGTACGGGGGGGGTTCGCTGGAAACACCATATATTTT. Translating it yields CASSLVRGGFAGNTIYF.

The V call is TRBV27, the J call TRBJ1-4, with 7 bases fitting TRBD1. This CDR3 contains 14 residues. Germline V gene data show CDR1 as MNHEY and CDR2 as SMNVEV (reference sequence). After removal of 6 bases from V and 1 base from J, the junction contained 2 bases not matched to a gene. As DNA, the CDR3 is TGTGCCAGCAGACGACAGGGAACTAATGAAAAACTGTTTTTT. Encoded protein: CASRRQGTNEKLFF.

This chain uses TRBV27 with TRBJ1-5, with 8 bases fitting TRBD1. The germline gives CDR1 MNHEY, CDR2 SMNVEV (reference sequence). The CDR3 covers 15 residues. V shed 6 bases, J shed 0 bases, and the junction held 4 bases outside the gene matches. The CDR3 coding sequence is TGTGCCAGCAGACAGGGGGGGTATAGCAATCAGCCCCAGCATTTT. It codes for CASRQGGYSNQPQHF.

This clone was seen a few times. Its ends do not fully match the called genes, so a read error is possible. The chain uses TRBV18 and TRBJ2-7; TRBD2 is a possible D gene (6 bases). The germline CDR1 and CDR2 sequences are KGHSH and LQKENI. This CDR3 region has 14 residues. The CDR3 loop is CASSPRRDSYEQYF. Written as DNA, the CDR3 is TGTGCCAGCTCCCCACGGCGGGACTCCTACGAGCAGTACTTC.

This clone is medium-sized (0.01 to 0.1%) within its sample. The chain is built from TRBV6-4 and TRBJ1-1; the D gene is possibly TRBD1 (5 bases). Trimming cost V 2 bases and J 1 base, with 5 bases left between them. Germline V gene sequence: CDR1 MRHNA, CDR2 SNTAGT. The CDR3 extends over 13 amino acids. CDR3 nucleotide sequence: TGTGCCAGCAGTGACAGGGGGAACACTGAAGCTTTCTTT. This encodes CASSDRGNTEAFF.

The genes are TRBV25-1 and TRBJ1-3; D is unresolved. The germline gives CDR1 MGHDK, CDR2 SYGVNS. Trimming removed 1 base at V and 1 base at J, with 11 bases between. The CDR3 sequence is 16 residues long. The CDR3 sequence: CASSEWKGGSGNTIYF. The CDR3 DNA sequence: TGTGCCAGCAGTGAATGGAAGGGAGGGTCTGGAAACACCATATATTTT.

The rearrangement joins TRBV19 to TRBJ1-6, with TRBD1 as a possible D gene (5 bases). Germline loops: CDR1 LNHDA, CDR2 SQIVND (reference sequence). Trimming cost V 7 bases and J 0 bases, with 16 bases left between them. This CDR3 comprises 17 residues. This CDR3 is CASMGVGGFSYNSPLHF. For the CDR3, the DNA is TGTGCCAGTATGGGCGTCGGGGGATTCTCCTATAATTCACCCCTCCACTTT.

The V and J genes are TRBV28 and TRBJ2-1; 7 positions match TRBD2. Germline V CDR1 and CDR2: MDHEN, SYDVKM. The CDR3 consists of 15 residues. The V and J ends lost 6 bases and 4 bases, in that order; junction bases with no gene match: 9. CDR3 amino acids: CASSDPPGGYNEQFF. The CDR3 coding sequence is TGTGCCAGCAGCGATCCCCCGGGAGGTTACAATGAGCAGTTCTTC. Based on the CDR3 plus reference TRBV28 and TRBJ2-1, the full variable domain is DVKVTQSSRYLVKRTGEKVFLECVQDMDHENMFWYRQDPGLGLRLIYFSYDVKMKEKGDIPEGYSVSREKKERFSLILESASTNQTSMYLCASSDPPGGYNEQFFGPGTRLTVL.

The gene calls are TRBV13 and TRBJ2-3; D gene ambiguous. Germline-derived CDR1 and CDR2 are PRHDT and FYEKMQ (reference sequence). The CDR3 contains 14 residues. The germline V and J ends were trimmed by 3 bases and 2 bases, with 9 bases remaining between them. CDR3 nucleotides: TGTGCCAGCAGCTTCTCTAGAGACACAGATACGCAGTATTTT. Translating gives CASSFSRDTDTQYF.

V usage is TRBV7-9 and J usage is TRBJ1-5; no clear D gene. The germline V gene has CDR1 SEHNR and CDR2 FQNEAQ (reference sequence). The CDR3 is made up of 16 amino acids. Trimming removed 1 base from V and 3 bases from J, with 13 bases in between. The CDR3 region has the DNA TGTGCCAGCAGCTTAGAGGGAGGAGACTCCAATCAGCCCCAGCATTTT. It is translated as CASSLEGGDSNQPQHF.

In this sample, this clone turned up once. The chain combines TRBV11-3 with TRBJ2-1; D may be TRBD2 (6 bases). Trimming took off 5 bases at V and 2 bases at J, with 13 bases between the two ends. Germline loops: CDR1 SGHNT, CDR2 YENEEA. The CDR3 is 15 amino acids. The CDR3, as DNA: TGTGCCAGCAGCACGCTAGCGTCGACCTACAATGAGCAGTTCTTC. This gives the protein CASSTLASTYNEQFF.

This clone was picked up one time. The chain is built from TRBV5-1 and TRBJ2-1, with TRBD2 identical over 13 bases. The CDR3 has 18 amino acids. V shed 4 bases and J 2 bases; nucleotides not matched to a gene: 9. Germline V gene data show CDR1 as SGHRS and CDR2 as YFSETQ. The CDR3 loop reads CASSMTSGGTKTYNEQFF. DNA of the CDR3: TGCGCCAGCAGCATGACTAGCGGGGGGACTAAGACCTACAATGAGCAGTTCTTC.

The chain is built from TRBV5-1 and TRBJ1-1; D is ambiguous. The CDR3 is 14 residues long. V dropped 3 bases and J dropped 0 bases, with 9 bases sitting between them. Germline V CDR1 and CDR2: SGHRS, YFSETQ. CDR3 in amino acids: CASSSPGLNTEAFF. Here the CDR3 DNA reads TGCGCCAGCAGCTCCCCGGGATTGAACACTGAAGCTTTCTTT.

The chain has TRBV29-1 and TRBJ2-7; tentative D call: TRBD1 (6 bases). V was trimmed by 4 bases and J by 1 base, leaving 23 bases between them. The CDR3 length is 17 residues. Per germline, CDR1 SQVTM and CDR2 ANQGSEA. CDR3 residues: CSVVGVSDSRLSYEQYF. The CDR3 coding sequence is TGCAGCGTTGTTGGAGTCTCGGACAGCCGACTATCCTACGAGCAGTACTTC.

The CDR3 DNA sequence: TGTGCCAGCAGCTTCAGGGGGCGCGATTACGAGCAGTACTTC. Protein: CASSFRGRDYEQYF. V usage is TRBV5-6 and J usage is TRBJ2-7, with 8 positions matching TRBD1. CDR3 length: 14 amino acids. The V and J ends lost 2 bases and 4 bases, in that order; junction bases with no gene match: 5. Germline V CDR1 and CDR2: SGHDT, YYEEEE.

The sample holds one count of this clone. The rearrangement uses TRBV19 and TRBJ2-7; no clear D gene. Trimming took off 4 bases at V and 0 bases at J, with 7 bases between the two ends. Germline V gene data show CDR1 as LNHDA and CDR2 as SQIVND (reference sequence). The CDR3 has 13 amino acids. CDR3 residues: CASSKSSSYEQYF. Here the CDR3 DNA reads TGTGCCAGTAGTAAGTCTAGCTCCTACGAGCAGTACTTC.

CDR3: CASSHGGDEQFF. CDR3 DNA: TGCGCCAGCAGCCATGGCGGGGATGAGCAGTTCTTC. The chain recombines TRBV4-1 with TRBJ2-1, with D possibly matching TRBD2 (6 bases). From germline, CDR1 is MGHRA and CDR2 YSYEKL. The CDR3 loop spans 12 amino acids. Trimming pared 3 bases from V and 8 bases from J, leaving 8 bases between.

The chain links TRBV4-1 to TRBJ2-7; D might be TRBD2 (5 bases). The CDR3 is 14 residues long. Per germline, CDR1 MGHRA and CDR2 YSYEKL. The V and J ends lost 0 bases and 5 bases respectively, with 11 bases between them. The CDR3: CASSQDTGSNEQYF. CDR3 nucleotide sequence: TGCGCCAGCAGCCAAGACACGGGGAGCAACGAGCAGTACTTC.

Points on this clone: The junction shows a germline mismatch at one end, possibly a read error. The rearrangement joins TRBV7-3 to TRBJ2-7; 8 bases align to TRBD1. The CDR3 is 15 residues long. Germline loops: CDR1 SGHTA, CDR2 FQGTGA. The CDR3 is CASSITGGVGYEQYF. CDR3 nucleotide sequence: TGTGCCAGCAGCATAACAGGGGGAGTAGGCTACGAGCAGTACTTC.

V is TRBV14 and J is TRBJ2-1; D is possibly TRBD2 (5 bases). Germline V CDR1 and CDR2: SGHDN, FVKESK. The CDR3 is 17 residues long. The V end lost 0 bases, the J end lost 0 bases, and 12 bases lay between the germline ends. CDR3 sequence reads: CASSQDWSSPSYNEQFF. In DNA form, the CDR3 reads TGTGCCAGCAGCCAAGATTGGTCTAGCCCCTCCTACAATGAGCAGTTCTTC.

This chain links TRBV7-8 with TRBJ1-1; tentatively, D is TRBD1 (5 bases). CDR3 length equals 16 residues. Germline values: CDR1 SGHVS, CDR2 FQNEAQ. V lost 4 bases to trimming and J lost 2 bases, with 17 bases between them. Here the CDR3 reads CASSSLTAGENTEAFF. The DNA of the CDR3 is TGTGCCAGCAGCTCGCTGACAGCGGGGGAAAACACTGAAGCTTTCTTT.

This chain connects TRBV19 to TRBJ2-2, with 10 bases fitting TRBD2. V lost 0 bases, J lost 5 bases, and 3 bases stayed unmatched. This CDR3 is built from 16 residues. In germline, CDR1 is LNHDA, CDR2 SQIVND (reference sequence). The CDR3: CASSIEGLARTGELFF. The CDR3 nucleotides read TGTGCCAGTAGTATAGAGGGACTAGCGAGGACCGGGGAGCTGTTTTTT.

The chain joins TRBV19 to TRBJ1-1; 8 positions agree with TRBD1. The CDR3 is made up of 16 amino acids. The trim removed 4 bases at V and 0 bases at J, leaving 7 bases unmatched. CDR1 LNHDA and CDR2 SQIVND come from the germline V gene (reference sequence). CDR3 residues: CASSTNRGVLNTEAFF. The CDR3 nucleotides are TGTGCCAGTAGTACCAACAGGGGGGTTTTGAACACTGAAGCTTTCTTT.

J is TRBJ2-1 and V is TRBV18; possibly TRBD1 for D (6 bases). The V and J ends lost 4 bases and 6 bases respectively, with 16 bases between them. The CDR3 runs to 15 residues. Germline-derived CDR1 and CDR2 are KGHSH and LQKENI. CDR3 sequence: CASSQSGTSFNEQFF. The CDR3 DNA is TGTGCCAGCTCACAATCCGGGACATCTTTCAATGAGCAGTTCTTC.

This rearrangement joins TRBV27 to TRBJ1-5, with 8 bases matching TRBD1. CDR3 size: 14 residues. CDR1 is MNHEY and CDR2 is SMNVEV in the germline V gene (reference sequence). J lost 3 bases, V lost 4 bases, and 2 bases had no gene match. The DNA of the CDR3 is TGTGCCAGCAGTTGGACAGGGCTCAATCAGCCCCAGCATTTT. Amino acid sequence: CASSWTGLNQPQHF.

The gene calls are TRBV6-1 and TRBJ2-7; 7 nucleotides line up with TRBD1. Per the germline V gene, CDR1 is MNHNS and CDR2 is SASEGT. Unmatched junction bases numbered 3, after V lost 7 bases and J lost 3 bases. The CDR3 covers 12 residues. The CDR3 spells CASIGDSYEQYF. CDR3 coding DNA: TGTGCCAGCATCGGGGACAGCTACGAGCAGTACTTC.